The 25 T cell receptor beta chains below all came from one sample that was sequenced in a study of metastatic and nonmetastatic thyroid tumors. Every patient was untreated before thyroid surgery. TCRdb re-called clones from the PCR reads using MiXCR. The data show around 20,000 clones, 20% to 25% seen once. The sample taken for sequencing was tumor tissue. These receptors originate from a female donor with papillary thyroid cancer or a benign thyroid nodule (not recorded which). Some clones in this sample may be carry-over from other donors' samples.

J is TRBJ1-5 and V is TRBV28; 9 bases agree with TRBD1. Germline V gives CDR1 MDHEN, CDR2 SYDVKM. V gave up 8 bases and J gave up 1 base; unmatched junction bases: 15. The CDR3 spans 18 residues. CDR3 amino acids: CASHDTPGQGGSNQPQHF. The CDR3 nucleotides read TGTGCCAGCCACGATACTCCGGGACAGGGAGGAAGCAATCAGCCCCAGCATTTT.

V usage is TRBV11-3 and J usage is TRBJ2-3; tentatively, D is TRBD2 (6 bases). Trimming took off 6 bases at V and 2 bases at J, with 12 bases between the two ends. Germline CDR1 and CDR2: SGHNT and YENEEA. This CDR3 is 14 amino acids long. The CDR3 loop is CASSYGGDTDTQYF. Here the CDR3 DNA reads TGTGCCAGCAGTTATGGAGGGGACACAGATACGCAGTATTTT.

This clone was observed many times. V usage is TRBV29-1 and J usage is TRBJ2-1; possible D gene TRBD2, 6 bases. V dropped 1 base and J dropped 4 bases, with 14 bases sitting between them. CDR3 size: 15 residues. Per germline, CDR1 SQVTM and CDR2 ANQGSEA. CDR3 bases: TGCAGCGTTGAAGGAAGCGGGCGGTGGTACAATGAGCAGTTCTTC. The encoded protein is CSVEGSGRWYNEQFF.

The chain uses TRBV30 and TRBJ2-5, with 8 nucleotides matching TRBD1. The CDR3 loop spans 13 amino acids. J lost 2 bases, V lost 5 bases, and 4 bases had no gene match. From germline, CDR1 is GTSNPN and CDR2 SVGIG (reference sequence). CDR3: CAWDTGGQETQYF. In DNA, the CDR3 is TGTGCCTGGGACACAGGGGGGCAAGAGACCCAGTACTTC.

This clone was seen ten or more times. CDR3 region: CATRSGTGNGYTF. The CDR3, as DNA: TGTGCCACCAGATCCGGGACAGGGAACGGCTACACCTTC. This chain uses TRBV28 with TRBJ1-2, with 9 bases matching TRBD1. Unmatched junction bases numbered 11, after V lost 10 bases and J lost 8 bases. Germline V CDR1 and CDR2: MDHEN, SYDVKM. The CDR3 covers 13 residues.

This clone is medium-sized by share. V usage is TRBV6-1 and J usage is TRBJ1-5, with 12 bases identical to TRBD1. Germline loops: CDR1 MNHNS, CDR2 SASEGT. This CDR3 contains 16 residues. V trimming: 6 bases; J trimming: 6 bases; junction bases outside the gene matches: 9. CDR3 DNA: TGTGCCAGCAGGACTTGGGGACAGGGGGCCGGTCAGCCCCAGCATTTT. Translated: CASRTWGQGAGQPQHF.

The chain employs TRBV10-3 and TRBJ2-7; 8 bases map to TRBD2. In germline, CDR1 is ENHRY, CDR2 SYGVKD. Trimming cost V 2 bases and J 3 bases; bases outside gene matches: 12. This CDR3 has 17 residues. The CDR3 DNA is TGTGCCATCAGTGAGACCCCCCTTACTAGCGGCAGCTACGAGCAGTACTTC. This encodes CAISETPLTSGSYEQYF.

This clone was found once. The rearrangement uses TRBV30 and TRBJ2-1; 7 bases match TRBD2. This CDR3 comprises 12 residues. Germline CDR1 is GTSNPN and CDR2 is SVGIG (reference sequence). V lost 3 bases, J lost 12 bases, and 8 bases stayed unmatched. The CDR3, as DNA: TGTGCCTGGAGAGCTAGCGGAGGGAGGCAGTTCTTC. It yields the protein CAWRASGGRQFF.

As regards this clone: A read error may be the cause here, since a much bigger clone is one base away. J is TRBJ2-3 and V is TRBV28; D remains ambiguous. With 0 bases removed from V and 4 bases from J, the gap between germline ends came to 2 bases. From germline, CDR1 is MDHEN and CDR2 SYDVKM. This CDR3 region has 12 residues. CDR3 loop: CASSLCADTQYF. The CDR3 bases are TGTGCCAGCAGTTTATGTGCAGATACGCAGTATTTT.

The V call is TRBV20-1, the J call TRBJ1-1; tentative D call: TRBD1 (6 bases). CDR1 and CDR2 (germline): DFQATT, SNEGSKA (reference sequence). The germline V and J ends were trimmed by 6 bases and 5 bases, with 16 bases remaining between them. This CDR3 has 13 amino acids. The CDR3 loop reads CSAGEGGRTEAFF. Here the CDR3 DNA reads TGCAGTGCGGGCGAAGGGGGTAGGACTGAAGCTTTCTTT.

In its sample, this clone was seen once. V is TRBV7-9 and J is TRBJ2-5; no clear D gene. The V end was cut by 1 base, the J end by 0 bases, with 6 bases between. Germline-derived CDR1 and CDR2 are SEHNR and FQNEAQ (reference sequence). The CDR3 loop spans 14 amino acids. This chain's CDR3 is CASSLETDQETQYF. CDR3 DNA: TGTGCCAGCAGCTTAGAGACGGACCAAGAGACCCAGTACTTC.

This chain uses TRBV7-2 with TRBJ2-2; the match to TRBD1 covers 8 bases. Trimming at V came to 4 bases and at J to 4 bases, leaving 5 bases not matched to a gene. Germline CDR1 SGHTA, CDR2 FQGNSA. This CDR3 is built from 15 residues. The CDR3 sequence: CASSSGQGATGELFF. CDR3 nucleotide sequence: TGTGCCAGCAGCTCTGGACAGGGAGCCACCGGGGAGCTGTTTTTT.

This clone was counted at least ten times. The chain couples TRBV6-1 to TRBJ1-5; D is undetermined. The V end was cut by 8 bases, the J end by 6 bases, with 14 bases between. This CDR3 region has 13 residues. Germline V gene lookup returns CDR1 MNHNS and CDR2 SASEGT. The CDR3 sequence is CASHKVRGQPQHF. The CDR3 coding sequence is TGTGCCAGCCATAAGGTTCGCGGTCAGCCCCAGCATTTT.

This clone has a count of ten or more. Being one base from a much bigger clone, this may be a read error. The chain couples TRBV6-5 to TRBJ2-1; tentative D call: TRBD1 (6 bases). The CDR3 is made up of 14 amino acids. The germline gives CDR1 MNHEY, CDR2 SVGAGI. The CDR3 is CASSWAGDNNEQFF. The CDR3 bases are TGTGCCAGTAGTTGGGCAGGGGACAACAATGAGCAGTTCTTC.

This chain uses TRBV3-1 with TRBJ1-2, with 8 bases matching TRBD1. V trimming: 4 bases; J trimming: 8 bases; junction bases outside the gene matches: 9. Germline V lookup: CDR1 LGHDT, CDR2 YNNKEL (reference sequence). CDR3 length equals 14 residues. CDR3 coding DNA: TGTGCCAGCAGCCCCCCGACAGGGGAGGGAGGCTACACCTTC. Translating gives CASSPPTGEGGYTF.

Ten or more counts support this clone. The chain uses TRBV20-1 and TRBJ2-3, with D uncertain. CDR1 and CDR2 from the germline V gene are DFQATT and SNEGSKA (reference sequence). V lost 3 bases to trimming and J lost 2 bases, with 9 bases between them. The CDR3 is 13 residues long. The CDR3 DNA follows: TGCAGTGCTAGCGACCCTTCCACAGATACGCAGTATTTT. Protein: CSASDPSTDTQYF.

The chain recombines TRBV28 with TRBJ2-5; perhaps TRBD1 as D (6 bases). Trimming removed 2 bases at V and 7 bases at J, with 17 bases between. This CDR3 is 15 amino acids long. Germline V gives CDR1 MDHEN, CDR2 SYDVKM. The CDR3 region has the DNA TGTGCCAGCAGTTTAATTGGGCACCAACAGGGGACCCAGTACTTC. Its translation is CASSLIGHQQGTQYF.

This clone was recorded at least ten times. A much larger clone sits a single nucleotide away, making a read error possible. At the DNA level, this CDR3 is encoded by other sequences in the same sample as well. This sequence joins TRBV5-1 and TRBJ2-7; 8 bases are a match to TRBD1. Germline-derived CDR1 and CDR2 are SGHRS and YFSETQ. The CDR3 is 14 residues long. The CDR3 nucleotides are TGCGCCAGTAGCTTGGACAGGGTGACGAACGAGCAGTACTTC. Translating it yields CASSLDRVTNEQYF.

V gene TRBV27 combines with J gene TRBJ1-1; 9 nucleotides align to TRBD1. The CDR3 has 16 residues. Per germline, CDR1 MNHEY and CDR2 SMNVEV (reference sequence). V dropped 4 bases and J dropped 10; count of bases not matched to a gene: 16. CDR3 nucleotides: TGTGCCAGCAGTTACTATTGGACAGGGGCCGGAGGGGGAGCTTTCTTT. It encodes CASSYYWTGAGGGAFF.

This clone was counted ten times or more. The sample has other DNA sequences that encode this CDR3 too. The J gene is TRBJ2-3, the V gene TRBV10-3; D perhaps matches TRBD1 (6 bases). Trimming removed 10 bases from V and 2 bases from J, with 13 bases in between. CDR3 length: 13 residues. Germline-derived CDR1 and CDR2 are ENHRY and SYGVKD. The CDR3 loop is CATRDTYTDTQYF. The CDR3 nucleotides are TGTGCCACCCGGGACACCTACACAGATACGCAGTATTTT.

This clone is labeled as medium-sized. The rearrangement uses TRBV4-3 and TRBJ1-2; D is perhaps TRBD1 (6 bases). The CDR3 has 16 residues. V was cut by 0 bases and J by 8 bases, with 19 bases left in between. In germline, CDR1 is LGHNA, CDR2 YSLEER. CDR3 DNA: TGCGCCAGCAGCCAAGATAAGGCGAGGGGGGCAGGAGGCTACACCTTC. Protein sequence: CASSQDKARGAGGYTF.

In this sample, this clone turned up many times. The J gene is TRBJ2-2, the V gene TRBV7-6; D call uncertain. Trimming pared 5 bases from V and 3 bases from J, leaving 10 bases between. Germline CDR1 and CDR2: SGHVS and FNYEAQ. The CDR3 covers 14 residues. CDR3 residues: CASSLRIDTGELFF. The CDR3 DNA sequence: TGTGCCAGCAGCCTAAGAATAGACACCGGGGAGCTGTTTTTT.

This clone is termed medium-sized. The V gene is TRBV4-1, the J gene TRBJ2-5; D gene uncertain. Germline CDR1 MGHRA, CDR2 YSYEKL. Trimming removed 3 bases at V and 6 bases at J, with 14 bases between. This CDR3 comprises 14 residues. CDR3 coding DNA: TGCGCCAGCAGCCAGGGTGGTAGCTTGAAGACCCAGTACTTC. Protein sequence: CASSQGGSLKTQYF.

This clone was counted many times. CDR3 loop: CASTRLGGAWNEQFF. The CDR3 region has the DNA TGTGCCAGCACCCGATTAGGGGGCGCGTGGAATGAGCAGTTCTTC. The chain couples TRBV7-2 to TRBJ2-1, with 7 nucleotides matching TRBD1. CDR1 and CDR2 (germline): SGHTA, FQGNSA. The CDR3 runs to 15 residues. After removal of 7 bases from V and 7 bases from J, the junction contained 13 bases not matched to a gene.

This clone was recorded a few times. The rearrangement links TRBV6-1 to TRBJ2-3; D possibly matches TRBD1 or TRBD2 (5 bases each). The ends were cut back, 4 bases at V and 3 bases at J, with 11 bases in the middle. The CDR3 length is 14 residues. From germline, CDR1 is MNHNS and CDR2 SASEGT. As DNA, the CDR3 is TGTGCCAGCAGTGCGGGGCCTGGAACAGATACGCAGTATTTT. This codes for CASSAGPGTDTQYF.